The source of this TCR beta chain is a study of CD8+ T cells in alopecia areata. The wider study: Using the percentage of affected scalp area, treated patients' severity was scored. Study-level findings and limits: The study found tofacitinib significantly decreased scalp clonality and expanded CD8+ clones among the top 100.

V lost 1 base and J lost 6, with 12 bases in between. The CDR3 is made up of 13 amino acids. Germline-derived CDR1 and CDR2 are SQVTM and ANQGSEA. Turning to this clone: Its antigen is currently unknown.

The sequencing template was cDNA reverse transcribed from extracted RNA. Assay: immunoSEQ multiplex PCR; the TCRdb copy retains only in-frame clones and omits some. The sample shows 150,000 to 250,000 clones, around 56% of them seen only once. Treatment here: oral pan-JAK inhibitor, 5-10 mg twice daily. Material: CD4+ T cells sorted from blood, obtained at week 4, from a patient treated with tofacitinib. The clonotype comes from a human donor with alopecia areata. J is TRBJ1-1 and V is TRBV29-1; unclear D gene. CDR3: CSVEVSYGSEAFF. The CDR3 region has the DNA TGCAGCGTTGAAGTCTCTTATGGGTCTGAAGCTTTCTTT.